One and the same sample provided the 14 T cell receptor beta chains below, sequenced in a study of human T cells and chemical hapten exposure. Indicated time point: patch test 1, 2 weeks after DPC sensitization. Stated treatment: therapeutic diphenylcyclopropenone sensitization with weekly scalp DPC. TCRdb re-analysed the RACE reads in MiXCR, keeping a single row per CDR3 protein. The sample shows roughly 120,000 distinct CDR3 sequences, roughly an eighth of them seen only once. The material sequenced was whole blood, taken in connection with sensitization to the hapten diphenylcyclopropenone (DPC). The receptors were gathered from a woman aged 45-65 years with alopecia areata. Some clones in this sample may be carry-over from other donors' samples.

This clonotype was detected a few times. The V and J genes are TRBV20-1 and TRBJ2-7; D unclear. Germline CDR1 and CDR2: DFQATT and SNEGSKA (reference sequence). The CDR3 contains 12 residues. V lost 3 bases, J lost 3 bases, and 9 bases lay in between. The CDR3 loop reads CSASVENYEQYF. The CDR3 DNA reads TGCAGTGCTAGCGTGGAAAACTACGAGCAGTACTTC.

This clonotype was seen more than once but under ten times. This chain uses TRBV10-2 with TRBJ1-2; the D gene is possibly TRBD1 (5 bases). Trimming shortened V by 3 bases and J by 8 bases, and 16 bases separated the two germline ends. Germline loops: CDR1 WSHSY, CDR2 SAAADI. This CDR3 spans 14 amino acids. As DNA, the CDR3 is TGCGCCAGCAGTGAAGCTCGAGGGGTGGGCGGCTACACCTTC. Protein product: CASSEARGVGGYTF.

This rearrangement joins TRBV12-3 or TRBV12-4 to TRBJ2-5; D call uncertain. The CDR3 loop spans 12 amino acids. V lost 7 bases and J lost 7, with 13 bases in between. The CDR3 DNA reads as TGTGCCAGCACCTTTTCGGTGGGGACCCAGTACTTC. Translation: CASTFSVGTQYF.

The chain recombines TRBV28 with TRBJ2-4, with 11 bases fitting TRBD1. V gave up 1 base and J gave up 2 bases; unmatched junction bases: 4. The germline gives CDR1 MDHEN, CDR2 SYDVKM. CDR3 length: 17 residues. The CDR3, as DNA: TGTGCCAGCAGTTTATCGGGACAGGGGGGTTCCAAAAACATTCAGTACTTC. Translating it yields CASSLSGQGGSKNIQYF.

This clonotype was observed at least ten times. CDR3 bases: TGTGCCAGCAGCCCGACAGTAACAGCCAAAAACATTCAGTACTTC. It is translated as CASSPTVTAKNIQYF. The chain joins TRBV11-2 to TRBJ2-4; D perhaps matches TRBD1 (5 bases). With 5 bases removed from V and 0 bases from J, the gap between germline ends came to 11 bases. The CDR3 covers 15 residues. The germline CDR1 and CDR2 sequences are SGHAT and FQNNGV.

The chain joins TRBV28 to TRBJ2-2; D gene unclear. This CDR3 spans 12 amino acids. V was trimmed by 6 bases and J by 7 bases, leaving 9 bases between them. The germline V gene has CDR1 MDHEN and CDR2 SYDVKM. The CDR3 here is CASRISVGELFF. CDR3 bases: TGTGCCAGCAGAATTAGTGTCGGGGAGCTGTTTTTT.

Only a few counts were recorded for this clonotype. The rearrangement joins TRBV29-1 to TRBJ2-3; no reliable D call. Deletions cut 3 bases from V and 6 bases from J, with 10 bases between. The germline V gene encodes CDR1 SQVTM and CDR2 ANQGSEA. The CDR3 spans 12 residues. CDR3 residues: CSVEKSQDTQYF. CDR3 bases: TGCAGCGTTGAGAAGTCTCAGGATACGCAGTATTTT.

The V gene is TRBV10-3, the J gene TRBJ2-2; D is ambiguous. The CDR3 covers 12 residues. Looked up from germline, CDR1 is ENHRY and CDR2 is SYGVKD. Deletions cut 10 bases from V and 2 bases from J, with 8 bases between. CDR3 nucleotide sequence: TGTGCCACCAATACCAACACCGGGGAGCTGTTTTTT. This encodes CATNTNTGELFF.

The chain has TRBV28 and TRBJ2-7, with D possibly TRBD2 on 6 matching bases. V lost 1 base and J 4 bases, leaving 11 bases between the germline ends. Germline CDR1 is MDHEN and CDR2 is SYDVKM. This CDR3 has 14 amino acids. In DNA form, the CDR3 reads TGTGCCAGCAGTTTATTCCGGGGGACGTACGAGCAGTACTTC. It encodes CASSLFRGTYEQYF. The whole variable domain, filled in from reference TRBV28 and TRBJ2-7, reads DVKVTQSSRYLVKRTGEKVFLECVQDMDHENMFWYRQDPGLGLRLIYFSYDVKMKEKGDIPEGYSVSREKKERFSLILESASTNQTSMYLCASSLFRGTYEQYFGPGTRLTVT.

This clonotype was seen many times. The chain couples TRBV29-1 to TRBJ1-1; D unresolved. Germline V gene lookup returns CDR1 SQVTM and CDR2 ANQGSEA. This CDR3 region has 12 residues. V was trimmed by 1 base and J by 5 bases, leaving 8 bases between them. As DNA, the CDR3 is TGCAGCGTTGAAGGCGGAATAACTGAAGCTTTCTTT. The encoded protein is CSVEGGITEAFF.

Only a few counts were recorded for this clonotype. The V gene is TRBV7-8, the J gene TRBJ2-3; no clear D gene. V gave up 1 base and J gave up 2 bases, with 13 bases separating them. Looked up from germline, CDR1 is SGHVS and CDR2 is FQNEAQ. The CDR3 consists of 16 residues. The CDR3 bases are TGTGCCAGCAGCTTAGGGTTCAGCCCTCTCACAGATACGCAGTATTTT. Translating it yields CASSLGFSPLTDTQYF.

This sequence joins TRBV3-1 and TRBJ1-1; D gene ambiguous. The CDR3 extends over 14 amino acids. Between the trimmed V and J ends, which lost 5 bases and 7 bases, there was a span of 17 bases. The germline gives CDR1 LGHDT, CDR2 YNNKEL (reference sequence). The CDR3 coding sequence is TGTGCCAGCAGCTACCGCGTGGGTGAGGATGAAGCTTTCTTT. Protein sequence: CASSYRVGEDEAFF. Variable domain in full (rest from reference TRBV3-1 and TRBJ1-1): DTAVSQTPKYLVTQMGNDKSIKCEQNLGHDTMYWYKQDSKKFLKIMFSYNNKELIINETVPNRFSPKSPDKAHLNLHINSLELGDSAVYFCASSYRVGEDEAFFGQGTRLTVV.

The chain carries TRBV20-1 and TRBJ2-7; 16 nucleotides agree with TRBD2. The CDR3 is made up of 18 amino acids. Per the germline V gene, CDR1 is DFQATT and CDR2 is SNEGSKA (reference sequence). The ends lost 5 bases at V and 0 bases at J; junction bases unmatched: 10. The CDR3 is CSAPPVGLAGGSSYEQYF. CDR3 in DNA: TGCAGTGCTCCTCCCGTGGGACTAGCGGGGGGGAGCTCCTACGAGCAGTACTTC.

This clonotype showed up many times. The V and J genes are TRBV7-9 and TRBJ2-1; 12 bases fit TRBD1. J gave up 5 bases and V 3 bases, and 11 bases lay outside the gene matches. Germline assignment: CDR1 SEHNR and CDR2 FQNEAQ (reference sequence). The CDR3 sequence is 18 residues long. In DNA, the CDR3 is TGTGCCAGCAGCTTTCCCTCTGCCGGGACAGGGGGCAACAATGAGCAGTTCTTC. Translation gives CASSFPSAGTGGNNEQFF.